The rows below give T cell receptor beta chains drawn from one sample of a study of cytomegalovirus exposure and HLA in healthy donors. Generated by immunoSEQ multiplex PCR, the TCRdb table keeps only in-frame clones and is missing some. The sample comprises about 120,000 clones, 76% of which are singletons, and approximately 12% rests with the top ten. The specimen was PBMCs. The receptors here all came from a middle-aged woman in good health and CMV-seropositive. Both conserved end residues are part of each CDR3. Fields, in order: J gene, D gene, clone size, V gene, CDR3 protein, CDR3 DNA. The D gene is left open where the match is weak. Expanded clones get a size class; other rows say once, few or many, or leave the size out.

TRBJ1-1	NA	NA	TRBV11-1	CASSLTGGKNTEAFF	TGTGCCAGCAGCTTAACGGGTGGCAAGAACACTGAAGCTTTCTTT
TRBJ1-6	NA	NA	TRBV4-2	CASSQAGDTSSPLHF	TGTGCCAGCAGCCAAGCGGGAGATACGAGTTCACCCCTCCACTTT
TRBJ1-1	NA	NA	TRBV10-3	CATTSQGNTEAFF	TGTGCCACTACGTCACAGGGTAACACTGAAGCTTTCTTT
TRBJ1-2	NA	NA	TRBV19	CASSMRDLYGYTF	TGTGCCAGTAGTATGAGGGATCTCTATGGCTACACCTTC
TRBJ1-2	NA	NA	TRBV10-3	CANYGDYGYTF	TGTGCCAACTACGGGGACTATGGCTACACCTTC
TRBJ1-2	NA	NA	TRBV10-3	CAIGSSGNGYTF	TGTGCCATAGGATCGAGCGGAAATGGCTACACCTTC
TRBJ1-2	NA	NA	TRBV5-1	CASSLPGDGYTF	TGCGCCAGCAGCTTGCCGGGGGATGGCTACACCTTC
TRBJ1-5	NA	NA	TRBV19	CASSLQGGNQPQHF	TGTGCCAGTAGTCTACAGGGAGGCAATCAGCCCCAGCATTTT
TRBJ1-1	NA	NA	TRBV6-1	CASSEGTANTEAFF	TGTGCCAGCAGTGAAGGGACAGCGAACACTGAAGCTTTCTTT
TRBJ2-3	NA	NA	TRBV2	CASFLGGPGGTDTQYF	TGTGCCAGCTTCCTGGGGGGGCCGGGGGGCACAGATACGCAGTATTTT
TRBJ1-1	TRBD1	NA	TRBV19	CASSRTGVNTEAFF	TGTGCCAGTAGTAGGACAGGGGTAAACACTGAAGCTTTCTTT
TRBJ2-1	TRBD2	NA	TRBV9	CASSASGGSYNEQFF	TGTGCCAGCAGCGCCTCGGGGGGCTCCTACAATGAGCAGTTCTTC
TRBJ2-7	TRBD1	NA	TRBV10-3	CAIGTGAREQYF	TGTGCCATCGGGACAGGGGCTAGGGAGCAGTACTTC
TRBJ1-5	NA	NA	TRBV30	CAWGSSGGQPQHF	TGTGCCTGGGGTAGCTCTGGCGGTCAGCCCCAGCATTTT
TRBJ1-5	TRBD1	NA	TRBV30	CAWGRRGQQPQHF	TGTGCCTGGGGGCGCAGGGGGCAACAGCCCCAGCATTTT
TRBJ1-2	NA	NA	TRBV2	CASSGHLNYGYTF	TGTGCCAGCAGTGGACACCTTAACTATGGCTACACCTTC
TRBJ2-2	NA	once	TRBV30	CAWIGQGNTGELFF	TGTGCCTGGATTGGACAAGGGAACACCGGGGAGCTGTTTTTT
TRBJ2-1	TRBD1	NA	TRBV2	CASRIRDRDYNEQFF	TGTGCCAGCAGGATCCGGGACAGGGACTACAATGAGCAGTTCTTC
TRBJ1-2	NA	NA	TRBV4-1	CASSARGEGYTF	TGCGCCAGCAGCGCTCGGGGGGAAGGCTACACCTTC
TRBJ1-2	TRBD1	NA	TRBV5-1	CASSLGDSGSYGYTF	TGCGCCAGCAGCTTGGGGGACAGCGGAAGCTATGGCTACACCTTC
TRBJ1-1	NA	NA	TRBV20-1	CSALHTEAFF	TGCAGTGCCCTTCACACTGAAGCTTTCTTT
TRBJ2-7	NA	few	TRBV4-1	CASRDTRTPGYEQYF	TGCGCCAGCAGGGACACTCGGACACCTGGTTACGAGCAGTACTTC
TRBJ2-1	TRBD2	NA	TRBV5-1	CASSYTSGGARNEQFF	TGCGCCAGCAGCTATACTAGCGGGGGGGCAAGAAATGAGCAGTTCTTC
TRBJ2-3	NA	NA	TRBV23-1	CAPPFERHSTDTQYF	TGCGCTCCGCCTTTTGAGCGCCATAGCACAGATACGCAGTATTTT
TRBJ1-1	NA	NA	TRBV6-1	CASSASLGQYTEAFF	TGTGCCAGCAGTGCCTCATTAGGACAGTACACTGAAGCTTTCTTT
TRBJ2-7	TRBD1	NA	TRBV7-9	CASRGQGTSYEQYF	TGTGCCAGCAGGGGACAGGGGACCTCCTACGAGCAGTACTTC
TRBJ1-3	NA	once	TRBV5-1	CASSLEASGIVQSSGNTIYF	TGCGCCAGCAGCTTGGAGGCCAGCGGCATCGTACAGAGCTCTGGAAACACCATATATTTT
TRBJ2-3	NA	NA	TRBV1	CTSSRNNVEALAGGALSDTQYF	TGCACCAGCAGCCGAAACAATGTTGAAGCCCTCGCGGGGGGGGCCCTCTCAGATACGCAGTATTTT
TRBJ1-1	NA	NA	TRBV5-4	CASSPKSTAPNTEAFF	TGTGCCAGCAGCCCTAAGTCGACAGCACCGAACACTGAAGCTTTCTTT
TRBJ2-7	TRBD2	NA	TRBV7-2	CASSPSGHPTYEQYF	TGTGCCAGCAGCCCTAGCGGCCACCCCACCTACGAGCAGTACTTC
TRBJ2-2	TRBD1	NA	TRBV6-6	CASTKGTANTGELFF	TGTGCCAGCACCAAAGGGACAGCGAACACCGGGGAGCTGTTTTTT
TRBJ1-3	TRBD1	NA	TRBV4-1	CASSQADRVGGNTIYF	TGCGCCAGCAGCCAAGCGGACAGGGTAGGAGGAAACACCATATATTTT
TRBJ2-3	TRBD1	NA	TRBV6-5	CASNSGTGVTDTQYF	TGTGCCAGCAACTCCGGGACAGGGGTCACAGATACGCAGTATTTT
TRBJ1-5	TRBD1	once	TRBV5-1	CASTKTGTGTTYSNQPQHF	TGCGCCAGCACGAAAACCGGGACAGGCACAACTTATAGCAATCAGCCCCAGCATTTT
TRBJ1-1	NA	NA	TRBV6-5	CASTGTMNTEAFF	TGTGCCAGCACAGGGACTATGAACACTGAAGCTTTCTTT
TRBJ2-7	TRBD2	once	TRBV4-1	CASSHPVGGGARYEQYF	TGCGCCAGCTCTCACCCCGTGGGCGGGGGGGCAAGGTACGAGCAGTACTTC
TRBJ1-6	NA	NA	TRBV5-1	CASSFQVNYNSPLHF	TGCGCCAGCAGCTTCCAGGTGAATTATAATTCACCCCTCCACTTT
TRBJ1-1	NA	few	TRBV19	CASSTGKGRAFF	TGTGCCAGTAGTACAGGGAAGGGTAGAGCTTTCTTT
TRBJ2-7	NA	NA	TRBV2	CASSGSYEQYF	TGTGCCAGCAGCGGTTCCTACGAGCAGTACTTC
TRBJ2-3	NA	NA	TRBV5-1	CASSLSVTQYF	TGCGCCAGCAGCTTGTCAGTTACGCAGTATTTT
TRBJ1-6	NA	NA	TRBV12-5	CASGFWPDSPLHF	TGTGCTAGTGGTTTCTGGCCCGATTCACCCCTCCACTTT
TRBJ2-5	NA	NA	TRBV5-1	CASSLVAAQETQYF	TGCGCCAGCAGCTTGGTGGCGGCCCAAGAGACCCAGTACTTC
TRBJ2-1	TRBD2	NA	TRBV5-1	CASSFGTSDANEQFF	TGCGCCAGCAGCTTCGGGACTAGCGACGCCAATGAGCAGTTCTTC
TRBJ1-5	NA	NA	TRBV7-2	CASSYLPRQPQHF	TGTGCCAGCAGCTACCTCCCGAGACAGCCCCAGCATTTT
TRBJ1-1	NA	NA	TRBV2	CASNVLSAEAFF	TGTGCCAGCAATGTCCTAAGCGCTGAAGCTTTCTTT
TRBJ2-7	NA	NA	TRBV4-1	CASSQQGQGSDEQYF	TGCGCCAGCAGCCAACAGGGTCAGGGGAGCGACGAGCAGTACTTC
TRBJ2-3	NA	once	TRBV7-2	CASSFRGGSTDTQYF	TGTGCCAGCAGCTTCAGGGGCGGGAGCACAGATACGCAGTATTTT
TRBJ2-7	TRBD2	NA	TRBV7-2	CASSSSGGPYEQYF	TGTGCCAGCAGCAGCAGCGGGGGTCCCTACGAGCAGTACTTC